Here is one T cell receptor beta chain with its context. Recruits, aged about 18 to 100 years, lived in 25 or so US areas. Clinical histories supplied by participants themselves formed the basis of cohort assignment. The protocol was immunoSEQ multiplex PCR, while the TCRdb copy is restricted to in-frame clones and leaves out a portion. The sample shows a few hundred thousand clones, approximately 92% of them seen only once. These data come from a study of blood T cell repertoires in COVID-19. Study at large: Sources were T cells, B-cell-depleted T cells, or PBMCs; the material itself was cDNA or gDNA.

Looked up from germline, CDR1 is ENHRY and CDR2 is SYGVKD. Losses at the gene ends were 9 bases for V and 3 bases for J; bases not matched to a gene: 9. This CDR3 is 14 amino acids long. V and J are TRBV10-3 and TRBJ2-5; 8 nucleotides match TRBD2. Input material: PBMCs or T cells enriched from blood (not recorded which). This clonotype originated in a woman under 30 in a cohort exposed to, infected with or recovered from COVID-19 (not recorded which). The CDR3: CAITPGLAKETQYF. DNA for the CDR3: TGTGCCATTACGCCTGGACTAGCTAAAGAGACCCAGTACTTC.